This TCR beta chain is from a study of blood T cells in healthy people across ages. Sample-barcoded 5' priming and a J-beta primer mix drove a second PCR of roughly 6 to 12 cycles. TCRdb recomputed calls from the 5' RACE reads with MiXCR, one row per CDR3 protein. The sample yields about 500,000 distinct CDR3 sequences, more than 20% seen once. V was cut by 3 bases and J by 0 bases, with 10 bases left in between. The CDR3 is made up of 15 amino acids. CDR1 is KGHSH, CDR2 LQKENI, per germline. These data also featured in a second study, about T cells of mothers and their children. That work contributes: Thymic selection shapes TCR recombination output similarly in related and unrelated pairs.

This chain connects TRBV18 to TRBJ2-3; TRBD2 might be the D (5 bases). Sequencing was performed on blood. This TCR derives from a boy aged 5-17 years in good health. DNA of the CDR3: TGTGCCAGCTCACCTTGGGGAGTAAGCACAGATACGCAGTATTTT. Translating it yields CASSPWGVSTDTQYF.